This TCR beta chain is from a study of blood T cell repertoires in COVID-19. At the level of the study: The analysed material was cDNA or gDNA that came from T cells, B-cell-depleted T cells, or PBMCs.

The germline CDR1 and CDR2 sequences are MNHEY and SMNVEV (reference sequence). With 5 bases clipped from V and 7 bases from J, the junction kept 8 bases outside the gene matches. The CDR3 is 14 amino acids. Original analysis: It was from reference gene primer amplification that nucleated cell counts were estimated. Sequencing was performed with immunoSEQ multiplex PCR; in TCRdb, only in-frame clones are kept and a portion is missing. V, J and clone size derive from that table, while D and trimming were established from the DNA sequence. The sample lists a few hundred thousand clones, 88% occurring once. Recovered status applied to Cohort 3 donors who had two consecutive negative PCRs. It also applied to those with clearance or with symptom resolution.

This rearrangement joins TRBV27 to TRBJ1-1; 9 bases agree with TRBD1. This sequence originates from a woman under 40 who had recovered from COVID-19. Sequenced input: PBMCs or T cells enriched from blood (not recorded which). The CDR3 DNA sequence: TGTGCCAGCAGTCTTCTACAGGGGGCTGGTGAAGCTTTCTTT. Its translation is CASSLLQGAGEAFF.